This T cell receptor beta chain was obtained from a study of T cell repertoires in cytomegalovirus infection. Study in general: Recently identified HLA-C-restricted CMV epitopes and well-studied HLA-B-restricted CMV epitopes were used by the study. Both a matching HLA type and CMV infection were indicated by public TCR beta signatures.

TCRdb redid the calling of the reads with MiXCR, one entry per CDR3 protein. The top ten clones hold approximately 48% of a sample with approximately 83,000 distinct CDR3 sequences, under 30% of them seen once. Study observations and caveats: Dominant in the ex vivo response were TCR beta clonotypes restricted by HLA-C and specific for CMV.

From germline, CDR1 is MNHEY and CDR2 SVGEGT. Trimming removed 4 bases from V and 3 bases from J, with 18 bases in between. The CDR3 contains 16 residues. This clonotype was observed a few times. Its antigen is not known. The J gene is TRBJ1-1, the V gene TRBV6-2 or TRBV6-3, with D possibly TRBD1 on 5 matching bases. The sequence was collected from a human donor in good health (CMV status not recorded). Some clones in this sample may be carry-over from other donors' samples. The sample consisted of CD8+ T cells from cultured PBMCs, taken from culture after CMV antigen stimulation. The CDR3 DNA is TGTGCCAGCAGTTTTCCCGCGATCGGCAGGGACACTGAAGCTTTCTTT. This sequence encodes CASSFPAIGRDTEAFF.